This entry is about one T cell receptor beta chain. The sample belongs to a study of blood T cell repertoires in COVID-19. Looking at the study overall: The origin of the acute and convalescent COVID-19 samples was the United States, Italy and Spain. PBMCs, B-cell-depleted T cells, or T cells were the source of the cDNA or gDNA that made up the material.

In the source study's methods: Reference gene primer amplification in the assay estimated nucleated cell counts. The protocol was immunoSEQ multiplex PCR, while the TCRdb copy is restricted to in-frame clones and leaves out a portion. The DNA gave D and trimming, while V, J and clone size come from that table. Of over 250,000 clones in the sample, around 90% were seen once. The CDR3 contains 13 residues. CDR1 and CDR2 (germline): SGHAT, FQNNGV. Trimming removed 1 base from V and 9 bases from J, with 13 bases in between. J is TRBJ2-7 and V is TRBV11-2, with a possible D match to TRBD2 (6 bases). The sequencing sample was made of peripheral blood. The TCR originated in a man aged 50 to 60 with acute or convalescent COVID-19. The chain's CDR3 is CASSLGPMGGQYF. CDR3 nucleotides: TGTGCCAGCAGCTTAGGTCCAATGGGGGGGCAGTACTTC.